Below, 18 T cell receptor beta chains from the same sample are listed, as sequenced in a study of regulatory T cells in long-lasting Graves disease. CDR3 regions were amplified by Arm-PCR using iRepertoire HTBI primers to build TCR beta libraries. TCRdb analysed the multiplex PCR reads with MiXCR anew, one entry per CDR3 protein. This table has around 250,000 distinct CDR3 sequences, 20% to 25% appearing once. The time point here: newly diagnosed GD, antithyroid drugs for less than 3 months. Preparation of the TCR library used RNA extracted from PBMCs. The material sequenced was peripheral blood mononuclear cells (PBMCs), taken at new diagnosis, from a patient treated with antithyroid drugs. The receptors here all came from a female donor with Graves disease.

This clonotype was counted at least ten times. The chain is built from TRBV10-3 and TRBJ1-5; D uncertain. The CDR3 has 15 residues. Trimming cost V 11 bases and J 5 bases, with 22 bases left between them. Germline V gene data show CDR1 as ENHRY and CDR2 as SYGVKD. CDR3: CASKDPSSQDQPQHF. The CDR3 region has the DNA TGTGCCTCAAAGGACCCCAGTAGTCAGGATCAGCCCCAGCATTTT.

This clonotype came up many times. The genes are TRBV6-2 or TRBV6-3 and TRBJ1-2; D unresolved. The CDR3 is 13 residues long. The V and J ends lost 0 bases and 5 bases respectively, with 7 bases between them. The germline V gene has CDR1 MNHEY and CDR2 SVGEGT. The CDR3, as DNA: TGTGCCAGCAGTTACTCAGGGTGGTATGGCTACACCTTC. Amino acid sequence: CASSYSGWYGYTF.

The sample holds many counts of this clonotype. The chain carries TRBV2 and TRBJ2-5; unclear D gene. Trimming took off 5 bases at V and 0 bases at J, with 7 bases between the two ends. Germline CDR1 is SNHLY and CDR2 is FYNNEI. The CDR3 has 13 residues. CDR3 region: CASSWMYQETQYF. The CDR3 region has the DNA TGTGCCAGCAGTTGGATGTACCAAGAGACCCAGTACTTC.

Worth noting for this clonotype: A much larger clonotype is one base distant, so this may be a read error. The CDR3 does not close with the conserved phenylalanine or tryptophan, likely indicating a read error. The chain combines TRBV7-9 with TRBJ2-7, with D uncertain. The germline V and J ends were trimmed by 5 bases and 0 bases, with 11 bases remaining between them. Germline CDR1 and CDR2: SEHNR and FQNEAQ (reference sequence). The CDR3 is 14 residues long. For the CDR3, the DNA is TGTGCCAGCAGCCAAGACTGGAGCTCCTACGAGCAGTACCTC. Translation: CASSQDWSSYEQYL.

As regards this clonotype: This probably arose from a read error, given a far larger clone one base away. CDR3 DNA sequence: TGTGCCAGCACGACGAGCAGGCCTGAGACCCAGTACTTC. Translation gives CASTTSRPETQYF. This sequence joins TRBV2 and TRBJ2-1; D remains unclear. TRBJ2-5 explains the end of the DNA better; the J call may be wrong. This CDR3 is built from 13 residues. Germline-derived CDR1 and CDR2 are SNHLY and FYNNEI.

The V gene is TRBV12-3 or TRBV12-4, the J gene TRBJ1-4, with D unresolved. V lost 5 bases, J lost 5 bases, and 15 bases lay in between. The CDR3 totals 15 residues. CDR3 coding DNA: TGTGCCAGCAGTCAGACCGACACTGCAAATGAAAAACTGTTTTTT. Translating it yields CASSQTDTANEKLFF.

This clonotype was detected ten times or more. This chain connects TRBV28 to TRBJ1-1; unclear D gene. The CDR3 is 13 residues long. The germline CDR1 and CDR2 sequences are MDHEN and SYDVKM. V gave up 3 bases and J gave up 0 bases, with 5 bases separating them. CDR3 amino acids: CASSFRVNTEAFF. Written as DNA, the CDR3 is TGTGCCAGCAGTTTCCGAGTGAACACTGAAGCTTTCTTT.

This clonotype was seen repeatedly, ten times or more. V usage is TRBV5-6 and J usage is TRBJ2-5; D unclear. Germline CDR1 SGHDT, CDR2 YYEEEE. CDR3 length: 16 amino acids. Trimming stripped 5 bases from V and 1 base from J, with 18 bases between. DNA of the CDR3: TGTGCCAGCAGTTCCATAAGGAAAAGAGGCCAAGAGACCCAGTACTTC. Translation: CASSSIRKRGQETQYF. Filled out from reference TRBV5-6 and TRBJ2-5, the complete variable domain reads DAGVTQSPTHLIKTRGQQVTLRCSPKSGHDTVSWYQQALGQGPQFIFQYYEEEERQRGNFPDRFSGHQFPNYSSELNVNALLLGDSALYLCASSSIRKRGQETQYFGPGTRLLVL.

This clonotype was detected only a few times. This rearrangement joins TRBV5-6 to TRBJ1-2, with 10 bases lining up with TRBD1. Germline loops: CDR1 SGHDT, CDR2 YYEEEE. The CDR3 extends over 14 amino acids. The junction had 3 bases not matched to a gene; V was cut back by 0 bases and J by 7 bases. CDR3 in amino acids: CASSLGQGASGYTF. In DNA, the CDR3 is TGTGCCAGCAGCTTGGGACAGGGGGCTTCTGGCTACACCTTC. Full variable domain (remainder filled in from reference TRBV5-6 and TRBJ1-2): DAGVTQSPTHLIKTRGQQVTLRCSPKSGHDTVSWYQQALGQGPQFIFQYYEEEERQRGNFPDRFSGHQFPNYSSELNVNALLLGDSALYLCASSLGQGASGYTFGSGTRLTVV.

This clonotype occurred a few times. A much larger clone sits a single nucleotide away, making a read error possible. The chain links TRBV29-1 to TRBJ2-7, with 9 bases lining up with TRBD1. Germline CDR1 reads SQVTM; CDR2 reads ANQGSEA. V was pared by 6 bases and J by 1 base, with 7 bases of the junction left unmatched. CDR3 length: 14 residues. For the CDR3, the DNA is TGCAGCGTGAAACAGGACAGGGGTTCCTACGAGCAGTACTTC. It is translated as CSVKQDRGSYEQYF.

This clonotype was picked up many times. The V call is TRBV7-2, the J call TRBJ2-7; no reliable D call. This CDR3 has 15 amino acids. CDR1 SGHTA and CDR2 FQGNSA come from the germline V gene. The ends were cut back, 3 bases at V and 2 bases at J, with 14 bases in the middle. CDR3 protein: CASSFSGGVAYEQYF. The DNA of the CDR3 is TGTGCCAGCAGCTTCTCAGGTGGGGTGGCCTACGAGCAGTACTTC.

V usage is TRBV12-3 or TRBV12-4 and J usage is TRBJ1-5; unclear D gene. The CDR3 has 17 amino acids. Trimming pared 0 bases from V and 2 bases from J, leaving 14 bases between. CDR3 in amino acids: CASSLAGREVGNQPQHF. CDR3 sequence (DNA): TGTGCCAGCAGTTTAGCGGGGAGGGAGGTGGGCAATCAGCCCCAGCATTTT.

For this clonotype: A much larger clone sits a single nucleotide away, making a read error possible. This chain joins TRBV15 and TRBJ1-1; 7 bases line up with TRBD1. This CDR3 has 15 residues. The germline CDR1 and CDR2 sequences are LNHNV and YYDKDF (reference sequence). CDR3 nucleotides: TGTGCCACCAGCAGAGATTGGGGGACAGAAGCAGAAGCTTTATTT. It yields the protein CATSRDWGTEAEALF.

The chain uses TRBV27 and TRBJ1-1, with TRBD1 matching 9 bases. Trimming cost V 7 bases and J 1 base; bases outside gene matches: 4. This CDR3 has 14 residues. CDR1 is MNHEY and CDR2 is SMNVEV in the germline V gene (reference sequence). The CDR3 bases are TGTGCCAGCATGCTACAGGGGGCGAACACTGAAGCTTTCTTT. It specifies CASMLQGANTEAFF.

The rearrangement links TRBV6-2 or TRBV6-3 to TRBJ2-1; no definite D call. The V gene's germline CDR1 is MNHEY and CDR2 SVGEGT. V lost 5 bases, J lost 0 bases, and 14 bases lay in between. The CDR3 covers 16 residues. The CDR3 sequence is CASSDPGGDSYNEQFF. DNA for the CDR3: TGTGCCAGCAGTGACCCAGGTGGGGACTCCTACAATGAGCAGTTCTTC.

This clonotype was seen at least ten times. The chain combines TRBV12-3 or TRBV12-4 with TRBJ1-4; 7 bases are shared with TRBD1. With V trimmed by 5 bases and J by 6 bases, 6 bases remained unmatched. The CDR3 spans 14 residues. The CDR3 here is CASSRQGRDEKLFF. Written as DNA, the CDR3 is TGTGCCAGCAGTCGACAGGGTAGGGATGAAAAACTGTTTTTT.

The J gene is TRBJ1-2, the V gene TRBV6-2 or TRBV6-3; D gene uncertain. The V end lost 1 base, the J end lost 5 bases, and 11 bases lay between the germline ends. Germline CDR1 is MNHEY and CDR2 is SVGEGT. The CDR3 runs to 14 residues. CDR3 in DNA: TGTGCCAGCAGTTACTTTTCTAGCGTGTATGGCTACACCTTC. Encoded protein: CASSYFSSVYGYTF.

Ten or more counts support this clonotype. CDR3 region: CSASTRGSSYNEQFF. CDR3 sequence (DNA): TGCAGTGCTTCAACCCGAGGGAGCTCCTACAATGAGCAGTTCTTC. The genes are TRBV20-1 and TRBJ2-1; possibly TRBD2 for D (5 bases). In germline, CDR1 is DFQATT, CDR2 SNEGSKA (reference sequence). Trimming took off 5 bases at V and 0 bases at J, with 14 bases between the two ends. CDR3 length equals 15 residues.